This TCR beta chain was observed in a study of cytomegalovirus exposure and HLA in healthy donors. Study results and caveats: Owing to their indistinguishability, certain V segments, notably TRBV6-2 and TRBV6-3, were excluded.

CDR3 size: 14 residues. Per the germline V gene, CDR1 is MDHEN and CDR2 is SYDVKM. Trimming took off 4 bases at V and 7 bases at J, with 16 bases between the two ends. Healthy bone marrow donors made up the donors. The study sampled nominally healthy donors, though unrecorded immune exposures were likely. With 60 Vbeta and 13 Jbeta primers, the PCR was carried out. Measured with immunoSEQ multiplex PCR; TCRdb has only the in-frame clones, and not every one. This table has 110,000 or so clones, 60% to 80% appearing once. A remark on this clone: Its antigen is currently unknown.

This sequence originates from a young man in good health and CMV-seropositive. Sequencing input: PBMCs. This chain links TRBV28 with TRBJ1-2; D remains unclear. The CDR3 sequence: CASSWIGPGSGYTF. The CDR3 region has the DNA TGTGCCAGCAGTTGGATTGGGCCAGGCAGTGGCTACACCTTC.